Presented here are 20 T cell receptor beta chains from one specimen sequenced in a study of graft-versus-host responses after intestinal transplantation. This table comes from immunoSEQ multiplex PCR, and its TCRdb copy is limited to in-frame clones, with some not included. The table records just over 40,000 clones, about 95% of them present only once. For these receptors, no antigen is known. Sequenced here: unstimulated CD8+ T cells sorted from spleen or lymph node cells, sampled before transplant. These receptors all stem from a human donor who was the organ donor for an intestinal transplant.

The CDR3 bases are TGTGCCAGCAGTGAATTAGGCAGCGCCAGAGCCCAGTACTTC. Protein product: CASSELGSARAQYF. The chain links TRBV6-1 to TRBJ2-5; D unclear. The CDR3 sequence is 14 residues long. Germline-derived CDR1 and CDR2 are MNHNS and SASEGT. Trimming removed 2 bases at V and 9 bases at J, with 16 bases between.

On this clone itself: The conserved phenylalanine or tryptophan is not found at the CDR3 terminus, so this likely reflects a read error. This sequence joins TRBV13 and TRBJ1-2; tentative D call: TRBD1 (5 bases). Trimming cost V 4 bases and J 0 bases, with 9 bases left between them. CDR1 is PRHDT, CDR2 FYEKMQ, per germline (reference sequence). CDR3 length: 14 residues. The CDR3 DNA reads TGTGCCAGCAGCTCAGGGTTCACTAACTATGGCTACACCTCC. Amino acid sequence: CASSSGFTNYGYTS.

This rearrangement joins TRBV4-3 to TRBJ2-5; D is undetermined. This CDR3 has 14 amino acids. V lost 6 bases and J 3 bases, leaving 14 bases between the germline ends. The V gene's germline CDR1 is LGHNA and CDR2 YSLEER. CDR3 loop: CASSSGLGKETQYF. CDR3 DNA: TGCGCCAGCAGTTCGGGTCTAGGGAAAGAGACCCAGTACTTC.

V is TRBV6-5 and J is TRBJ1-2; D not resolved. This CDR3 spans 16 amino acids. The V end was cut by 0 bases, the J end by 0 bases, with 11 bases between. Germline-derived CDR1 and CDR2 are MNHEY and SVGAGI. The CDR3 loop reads CASSYSIAGSNYGYTF. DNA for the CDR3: TGTGCCAGCAGTTACTCTATCGCAGGTTCTAACTATGGCTACACCTTC.

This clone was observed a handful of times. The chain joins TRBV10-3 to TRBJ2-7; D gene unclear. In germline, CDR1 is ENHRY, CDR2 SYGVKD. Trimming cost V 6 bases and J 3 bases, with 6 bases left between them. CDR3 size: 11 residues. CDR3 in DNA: TGTGCCATCAGCGACAACTACGAGCAGTACTTC. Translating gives CAISDNYEQYF.

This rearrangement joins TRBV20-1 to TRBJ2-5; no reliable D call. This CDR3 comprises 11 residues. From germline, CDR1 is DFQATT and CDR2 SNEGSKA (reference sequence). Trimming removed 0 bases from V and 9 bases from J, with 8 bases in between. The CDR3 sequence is CSARDRRSQYF. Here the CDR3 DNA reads TGCAGTGCTAGAGATCGTAGATCCCAGTACTTC.

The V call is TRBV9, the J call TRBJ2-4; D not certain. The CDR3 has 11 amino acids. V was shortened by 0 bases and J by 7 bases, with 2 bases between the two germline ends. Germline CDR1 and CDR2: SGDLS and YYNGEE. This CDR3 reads CASSVGNIQYF. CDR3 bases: TGTGCCAGCAGCGTAGGGAACATTCAGTACTTC.

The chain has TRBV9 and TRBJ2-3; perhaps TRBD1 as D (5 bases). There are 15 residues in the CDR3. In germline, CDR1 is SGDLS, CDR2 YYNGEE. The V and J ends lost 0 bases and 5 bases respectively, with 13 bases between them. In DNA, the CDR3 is TGTGCCAGCAGCGTAGCTGGTGGGGCCGGAGATACGCAGTATTTT. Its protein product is CASSVAGGAGDTQYF. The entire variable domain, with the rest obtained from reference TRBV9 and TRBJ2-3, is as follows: DSGVTQTPKHLITATGQRVTLRCSPRSGDLSVYWYQQSLDQGLQFLIQYYNGEERAKGNILERFSAQQFPDLHSELNLSSLELGDSALYFCASSVAGGAGDTQYFGPGTRLTVL.

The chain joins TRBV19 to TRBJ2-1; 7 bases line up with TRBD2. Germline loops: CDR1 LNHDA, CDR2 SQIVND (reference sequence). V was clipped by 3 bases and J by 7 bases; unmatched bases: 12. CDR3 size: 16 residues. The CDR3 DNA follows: TGTGCCAGTAGTATCGGCGGGGGAAGCCTAGGAAATGAGCAGTTCTTC. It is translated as CASSIGGGSLGNEQFF.

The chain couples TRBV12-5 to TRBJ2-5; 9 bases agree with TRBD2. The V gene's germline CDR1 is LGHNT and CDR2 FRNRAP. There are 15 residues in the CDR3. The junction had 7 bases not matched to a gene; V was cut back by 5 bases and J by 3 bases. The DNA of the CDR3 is TGTGCTAGTGGTACCCGGGGCGGGAGGGAAGAGACCCAGTACTTC. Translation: CASGTRGGREETQYF.

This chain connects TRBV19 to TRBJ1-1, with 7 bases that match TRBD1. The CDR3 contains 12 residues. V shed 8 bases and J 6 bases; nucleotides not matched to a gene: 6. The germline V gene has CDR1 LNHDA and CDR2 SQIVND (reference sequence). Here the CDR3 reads CASRQGGAEAFF. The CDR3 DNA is TGTGCCAGTCGACAGGGTGGGGCTGAAGCTTTCTTT. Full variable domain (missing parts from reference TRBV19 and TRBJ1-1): DGGITQSPKYLFRKEGQNVTLSCEQNLNHDAMYWYRQDPGQGLRLIYYSQIVNDFQKGDIAEGYSVSREKKESFPLTVTSAQKNPTAFYLCASRQGGAEAFFGQGTRLTVV.

CDR3 in amino acids: CASSSTPSFHIGFTDTQYF. The CDR3 region has the DNA TGTGCCAGCAGCTCGACACCTAGTTTTCACATCGGCTTCACAGATACGCAGTATTTT. The rearrangement joins TRBV7-6 to TRBJ2-3; no clear D. The CDR3 extends over 19 amino acids. The germline gives CDR1 SGHVS, CDR2 FNYEAQ. The germline V and J ends were trimmed by 4 bases and 2 bases, with 25 bases remaining between them.

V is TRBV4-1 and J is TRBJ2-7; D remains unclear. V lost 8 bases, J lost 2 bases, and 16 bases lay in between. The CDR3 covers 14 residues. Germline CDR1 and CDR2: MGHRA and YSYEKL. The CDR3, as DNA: TGCGCCAGCGCCCCTTCTTCAGCGACCTACGAGCAGTACTTC. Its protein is CASAPSSATYEQYF.

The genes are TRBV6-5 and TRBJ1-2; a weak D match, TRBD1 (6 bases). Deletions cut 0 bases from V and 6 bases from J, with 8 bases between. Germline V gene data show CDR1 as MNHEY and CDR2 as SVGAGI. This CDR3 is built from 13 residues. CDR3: CASSYSGADGYTF. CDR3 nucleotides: TGTGCCAGCAGTTACTCGGGGGCGGATGGCTACACCTTC.

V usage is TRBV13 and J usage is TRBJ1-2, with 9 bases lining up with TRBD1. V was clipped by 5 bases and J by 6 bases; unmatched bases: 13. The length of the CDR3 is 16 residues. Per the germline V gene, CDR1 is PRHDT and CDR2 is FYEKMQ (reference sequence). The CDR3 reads CASSPRIQTGGDGYTF. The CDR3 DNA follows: TGTGCCAGCAGCCCCAGAATCCAGACAGGGGGAGATGGCTACACCTTC.

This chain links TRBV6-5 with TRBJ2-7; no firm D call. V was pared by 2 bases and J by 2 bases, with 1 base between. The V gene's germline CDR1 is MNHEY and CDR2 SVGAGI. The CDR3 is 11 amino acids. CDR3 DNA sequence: TGTGCCAGCAGTTACACCTACGAGCAGTACTTC. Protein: CASSYTYEQYF.

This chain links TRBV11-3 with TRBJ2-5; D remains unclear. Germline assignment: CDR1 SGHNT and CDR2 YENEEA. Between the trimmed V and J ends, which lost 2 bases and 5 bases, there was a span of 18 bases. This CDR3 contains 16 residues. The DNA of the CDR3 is TGTGCCAGCAGCTTACGTTTTTGGGGTGTCTGTGAGACCCAGTACTTC. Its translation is CASSLRFWGVCETQYF.

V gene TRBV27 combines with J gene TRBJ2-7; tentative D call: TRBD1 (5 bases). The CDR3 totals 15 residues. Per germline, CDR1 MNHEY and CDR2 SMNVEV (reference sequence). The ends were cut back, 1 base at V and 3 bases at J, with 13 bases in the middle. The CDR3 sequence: CASSLYGQGDYEQYF. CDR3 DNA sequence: TGTGCCAGCAGTTTATACGGGCAGGGTGACTACGAGCAGTACTTC.

CDR3 sequence: CASSLGSGGYEQYF. The CDR3 DNA follows: TGTGCCAGCAGCTTGGGTAGCGGGGGGTACGAGCAGTACTTC. The chain is built from TRBV5-6 and TRBJ2-7; 10 bases map to TRBD2. The CDR3 has 14 amino acids. Trimming removed 0 bases from V and 4 bases from J; junction bases left unmatched: 1. Looked up from germline, CDR1 is SGHDT and CDR2 is YYEEEE. The full variable domain, its missing parts supplied by reference TRBV5-6 and TRBJ2-7, is DAGVTQSPTHLIKTRGQQVTLRCSPKSGHDTVSWYQQALGQGPQFIFQYYEEEERQRGNFPDRFSGHQFPNYSSELNVNALLLGDSALYLCASSLGSGGYEQYFGPGTRLTVT.

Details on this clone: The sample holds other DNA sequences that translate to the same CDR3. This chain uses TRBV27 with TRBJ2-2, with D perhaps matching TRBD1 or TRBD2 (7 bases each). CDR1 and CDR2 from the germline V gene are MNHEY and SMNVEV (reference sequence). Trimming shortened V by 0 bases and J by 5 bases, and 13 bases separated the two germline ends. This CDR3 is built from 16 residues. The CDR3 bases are TGTGCCAGCAGTTTATCCGCAGGGGGGGTTACCGGGGAGCTGTTTTTT. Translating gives CASSLSAGGVTGELFF.